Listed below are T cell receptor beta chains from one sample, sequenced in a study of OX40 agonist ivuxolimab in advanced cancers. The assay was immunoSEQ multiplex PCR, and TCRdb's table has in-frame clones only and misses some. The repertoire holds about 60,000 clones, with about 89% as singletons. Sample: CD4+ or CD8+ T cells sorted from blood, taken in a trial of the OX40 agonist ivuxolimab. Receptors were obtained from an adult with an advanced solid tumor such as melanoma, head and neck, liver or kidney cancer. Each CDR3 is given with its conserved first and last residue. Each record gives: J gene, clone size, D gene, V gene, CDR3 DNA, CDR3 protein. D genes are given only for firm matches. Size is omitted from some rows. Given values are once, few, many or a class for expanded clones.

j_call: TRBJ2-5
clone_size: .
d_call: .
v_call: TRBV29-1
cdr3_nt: TGCAGCGTCGACTTAGTTGGAGAGACCCAGTACTTC
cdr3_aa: CSVDLVGETQYF

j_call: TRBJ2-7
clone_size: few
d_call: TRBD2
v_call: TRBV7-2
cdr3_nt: TGTGCCAGCAGCTTGGGGCCGGGACTAGCGGATCTGGGCGAGCAGTACTTC
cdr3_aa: CASSLGPGLADLGEQYF

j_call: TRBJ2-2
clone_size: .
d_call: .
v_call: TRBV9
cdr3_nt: TGTGCCAGCAGCGGCGGGTATACGGAAGAAAAGAACACCGGGGAGCTGTTTTTT
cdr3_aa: CASSGGYTEEKNTGELFF

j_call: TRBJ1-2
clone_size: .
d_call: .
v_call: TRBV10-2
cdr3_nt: TGCGCCAGCAGCGAAGACGGTAACTATGGCTACACCTTC
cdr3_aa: CASSEDGNYGYTF

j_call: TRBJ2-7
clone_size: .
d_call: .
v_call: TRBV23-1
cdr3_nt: TGCGCCAGCCGGAGAACTAGGTCGGAGGCCTACGAGCAGTACTTC
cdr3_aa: CASRRTRSEAYEQYF

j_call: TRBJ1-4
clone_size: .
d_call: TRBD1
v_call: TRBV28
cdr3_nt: TGTGCCAGCAGCCCTAGGACAGGGCGTAATGAAAAACTGTTTTTT
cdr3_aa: CASSPRTGRNEKLFF

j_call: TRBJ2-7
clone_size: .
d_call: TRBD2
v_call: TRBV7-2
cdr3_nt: TGTGCCAGCAGCTTACCCCCTAGCGGGTACTACGAGCAGTACTTC
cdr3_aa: CASSLPPSGYYEQYF

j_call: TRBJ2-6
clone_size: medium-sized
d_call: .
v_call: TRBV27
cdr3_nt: TGTGCCAGCAGTTTTAATGCTGGGGCCAACGTCCTGACTTTC
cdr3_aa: CASSFNAGANVLTF

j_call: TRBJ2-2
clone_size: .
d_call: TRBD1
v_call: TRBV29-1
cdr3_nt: TGCAGCGCTGCGAGGGGGCAGTCCGGGGAGCTGTTTTTT
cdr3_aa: CSAARGQSGELFF

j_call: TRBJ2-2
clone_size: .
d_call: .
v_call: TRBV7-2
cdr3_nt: TGTGCCAGCAGTCTCGACAGGCTCGGTGGGGAGCTGTTTTTT
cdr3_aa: CASSLDRLGGELFF

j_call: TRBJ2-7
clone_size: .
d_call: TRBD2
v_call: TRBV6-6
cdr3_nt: TGTGCCAGCAGTTACCCCGGAGGGGAGGGGTACTTC
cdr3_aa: CASSYPGGEGYF

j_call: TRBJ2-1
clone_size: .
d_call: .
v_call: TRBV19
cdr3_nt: TGTGCCAGTAGTATAGCGGGCCCGGCGTACAATGAGCAGTTCTTC
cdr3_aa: CASSIAGPAYNEQFF

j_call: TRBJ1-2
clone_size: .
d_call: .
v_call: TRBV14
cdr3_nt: TGTGCCAGCAGCCTCAGCTGGGGAGTCGGGGGCGATGGCTACACCTTC
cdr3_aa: CASSLSWGVGGDGYTF

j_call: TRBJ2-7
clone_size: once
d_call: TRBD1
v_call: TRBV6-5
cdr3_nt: TGTGCCAGCAGTATAGGCTACAGGGGCTACGAGCAGTACTTC
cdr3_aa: CASSIGYRGYEQYF

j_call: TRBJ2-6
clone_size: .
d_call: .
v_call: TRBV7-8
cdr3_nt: TGTGCCAGCAGCTTAGCGGCTGGGGCCAACGTCCTGACTTTC
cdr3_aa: CASSLAAGANVLTF

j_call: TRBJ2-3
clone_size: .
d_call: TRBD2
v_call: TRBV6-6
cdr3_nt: TGTGCCAGCAGTCGACTAGCGGGGAACACAGATACGCAGTATTTT
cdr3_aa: CASSRLAGNTDTQYF

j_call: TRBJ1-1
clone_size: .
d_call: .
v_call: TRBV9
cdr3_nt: TGTGCCAGCAGCGACCAAATGAACACTGAAGCTTTCTTT
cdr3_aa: CASSDQMNTEAFF

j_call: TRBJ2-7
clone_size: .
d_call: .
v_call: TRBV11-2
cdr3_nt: TGTGCCAGCAGCTTAGATCGTTTGGGCGTAGCCTACGAGCAGTACTTC
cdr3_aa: CASSLDRLGVAYEQYF

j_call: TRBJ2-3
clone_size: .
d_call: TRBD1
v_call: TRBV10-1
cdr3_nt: TGCGCCAGCAGCCGGGACAGCCCCACAGATACGCAGTATTTT
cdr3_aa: CASSRDSPTDTQYF

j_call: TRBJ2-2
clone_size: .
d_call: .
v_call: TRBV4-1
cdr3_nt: TGCGCCAGCAGCCCAGCCCTGACAGGGGAGGGCGGGGAGCTGTTTTTT
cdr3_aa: CASSPALTGEGGELFF

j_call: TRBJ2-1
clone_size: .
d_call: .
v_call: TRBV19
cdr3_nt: TGTGCCAGTAGTATTTTCAGGGGAGATGAGCAGTTCTTC
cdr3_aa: CASSIFRGDEQFF

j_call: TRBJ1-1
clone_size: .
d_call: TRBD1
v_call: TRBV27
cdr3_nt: TGTGCCAGCAGCGTACAGGGGCCGAACACTGAAGCTTTCTTT
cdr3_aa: CASSVQGPNTEAFF